This T cell receptor beta chain emerged from a study of T cell responses to AZD1222 COVID-19 vaccine. Second-dose recipients at about 4 or about 12 weeks were treated as one pooled group. As regards this clone: Antigen specificity is unknown.

Whole-study findings and limits: The breadth and depth of Spike-specific TCRs increased once two AZD1222 doses had been given. Distributed over spike, vaccine-associated CD4 TCRs predominated at 160-218 and 743-854. No repertoire was sampled before or during the peak T cell response, only after it.

The CDR3 sequence is 14 residues long. CDR1 MNHEY and CDR2 SVGAGI come from the germline V gene. Trimming took off 6 bases at V and 6 bases at J, with 15 bases between the two ends. Measured with immunoSEQ multiplex PCR; TCRdb has only the in-frame clones, and not every one. Among 58,000 or so clones listed, 70% to 90% were seen once. The receptor was derived from an adult who received the AZD1222 COVID-19 vaccine. J is TRBJ1-5 and V is TRBV6-5, with D uncertain. The material sequenced was peripheral blood, taken 28 days after the second AZD1222 dose. The CDR3 nucleotides are TGTGCCAGCAGCGCCTGGGGAGGCCCTCAGCCCCAGCATTTT. The encoded protein is CASSAWGGPQPQHF.